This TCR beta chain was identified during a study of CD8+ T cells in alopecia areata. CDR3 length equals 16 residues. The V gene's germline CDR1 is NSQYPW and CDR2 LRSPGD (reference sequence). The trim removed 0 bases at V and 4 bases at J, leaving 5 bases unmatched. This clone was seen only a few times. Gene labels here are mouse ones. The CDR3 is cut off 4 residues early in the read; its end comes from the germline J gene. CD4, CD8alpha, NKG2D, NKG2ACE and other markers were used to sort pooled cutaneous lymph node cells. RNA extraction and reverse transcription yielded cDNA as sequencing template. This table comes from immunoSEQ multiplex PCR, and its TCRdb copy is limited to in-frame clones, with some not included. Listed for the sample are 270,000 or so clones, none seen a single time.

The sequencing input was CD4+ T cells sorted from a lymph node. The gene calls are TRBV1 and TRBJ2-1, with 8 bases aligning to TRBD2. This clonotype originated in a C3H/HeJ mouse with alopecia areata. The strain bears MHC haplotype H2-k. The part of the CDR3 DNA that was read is TGCACCTGCAGTGCAGATAAGACTGGGGTGTATGCT. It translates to CTCSADKTGVYA. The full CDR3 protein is CTCSADKTGVYAEQFF.